Listed here are 22 T cell receptor beta chains from one sample, sequenced in a study of blood T cell repertoires in COVID-19. TCRdb's copy holds only in-frame clones and misses some; the assay was immunoSEQ multiplex PCR. The sample yields about 11,000 clones, roughly 89% seen once. Sequencing was carried out using peripheral blood. The receptors come from a human donor in a cohort sampled during active COVID-19.

The V and J genes are TRBV3-1 (or the pseudogene TRBV3-2) and TRBJ2-7, with D possibly matching TRBD2 (6 bases). The CDR3 extends over 13 amino acids. Germline CDR1 LGHDT, CDR2 YNNKEL (reference sequence). V lost 5 bases to trimming and J lost 7 bases, with 15 bases between them. In nucleotides, the CDR3 is TGTGCCAGCAGCTTACCGGGAGCGCGGGAGCAGTACTTC. Translation: CASSLPGAREQYF.

The V and J genes are TRBV14 and TRBJ1-6, with D hard to call. Trimming cost V 3 bases and J 4 bases, with 7 bases left between them. Germline V gene sequence: CDR1 SGHDN, CDR2 FVKESK. The CDR3 length is 14 residues. The CDR3 reads CASSQDFYNSPLHF. CDR3 nucleotides: TGTGCCAGCAGCCAGGACTTTTATAATTCACCCCTCCACTTT.

V is TRBV12-3 or TRBV12-4 and J is TRBJ1-4; D possibly corresponds to TRBD1 (6 bases). CDR3 size: 11 residues. V dropped 6 bases and J dropped 8 bases, with 7 bases sitting between them. For the CDR3, the DNA is TGTGCCAGCAGCGACAGGGAAAAACTGTTTTTT. Its translation is CASSDREKLFF.

V and J are TRBV7-2 and TRBJ2-7; 16 bases are shared with TRBD2. The CDR3 covers 19 residues. J gave up 1 base and V 3 bases, and 9 bases lay outside the gene matches. Germline assignment: CDR1 SGHTA and CDR2 FQGNSA. CDR3 amino acids: CASSFLFGTSGGASYEQYF. As DNA, the CDR3 is TGTGCCAGCAGCTTTTTATTTGGGACTAGCGGGGGGGCATCCTACGAGCAGTACTTC. Full variable domain (rest looked up from reference TRBV7-2 and TRBJ2-7): GAGVSQSPSNKVTEKGKDVELRCDPISGHTALYWYRQSLGQGLEFLIYFQGNSAPDKSGLPSDRFSAERTGGSVSTLTIQRTQQEDSAVYLCASSFLFGTSGGASYEQYFGPGTRLTVT.

This chain uses TRBV20-1 with TRBJ1-6; D is perhaps TRBD1 (6 bases). Trimming cost V 4 bases and J 10 bases, with 14 bases left between them. This CDR3 has 13 residues. Germline CDR1 DFQATT, CDR2 SNEGSKA (reference sequence). The CDR3: CSAIEQGSSPLHF. In DNA form, the CDR3 reads TGCAGTGCTATTGAACAGGGTTCATCACCCCTCCACTTT.

This clone came up a few times. The chain is built from TRBV4-2 and TRBJ2-1, with D unclear. CDR3 length: 14 residues. Trimming left V 4 bases short and J 5 bases short, with 12 bases between. CDR1 and CDR2 (germline): LGHNA, YNFKEQ. The CDR3 nucleotides are TGTGCCAGCAGCCGAAGCCCGCCGGACAATGAGCAGTTCTTC. Translated: CASSRSPPDNEQFF.

The chain uses TRBV5-1 and TRBJ1-2; 7 bases are a match to TRBD1. The CDR3 loop spans 17 amino acids. J was trimmed by 0 bases and V by 4 bases; bases with no gene match: 12. The germline V gene has CDR1 SGHRS and CDR2 YFSETQ. CDR3 sequence reads: CASSQTTGLSTNYGYTF. CDR3 bases: TGCGCCAGCAGCCAAACGACAGGGCTCTCTACTAACTATGGCTACACCTTC.

The chain carries TRBV18 and TRBJ2-5; D perhaps matches TRBD2 (5 bases). Germline CDR1 KGHSH, CDR2 LQKENI. Deletions cut 1 base from V and 0 bases from J, with 12 bases between. The CDR3 contains 16 residues. The CDR3 spells CASSPQSPGNQETQYF. In DNA form, the CDR3 reads TGTGCCAGCTCACCACAATCCCCGGGGAACCAAGAGACCCAGTACTTC.

In nucleotides, the CDR3 is TGCGCCAGCAGCTTGGGACTAGCGTATATTGATGAGCAGTTCTTC. This sequence encodes CASSLGLAYIDEQFF. The genes are TRBV5-1 and TRBJ2-1, with 8 positions matching TRBD2. V lost 0 bases, J lost 8 bases, and 7 bases stayed unmatched. The length of the CDR3 is 15 residues. The germline V gene has CDR1 SGHRS and CDR2 YFSETQ. Combining the CDR3 with reference TRBV5-1 and TRBJ2-1 gives the whole variable domain KAGVTQTPRYLIKTRGQQVTLSCSPISGHRSVSWYQQTPGQGLQFLFEYFSETQRNKGNFPGRFSGRQFSNSRSEMNVSTLELGDSALYLCASSLGLAYIDEQFFGPGTRLTVL.

The chain carries TRBV19 and TRBJ1-1; 10 bases map to TRBD1. The CDR3 covers 13 residues. Germline V CDR1 and CDR2: LNHDA, SQIVND (reference sequence). With 7 bases clipped from V and 6 bases from J, the junction kept 5 bases outside the gene matches. CDR3 nucleotide sequence: TGTGCCAGTAAGCCGGGACAGGGGCCTGAAGCTTTCTTT. Translation gives CASKPGQGPEAFF.

The chain employs TRBV5-4 and TRBJ2-2; TRBD2 aligns across 7 bases. Germline V gives CDR1 SGHNT, CDR2 YYREEE (reference sequence). The CDR3 extends over 16 amino acids. Unmatched junction bases numbered 2, after V lost 0 bases and J lost 0 bases. The CDR3 region has the DNA TGTGCCAGCAGCTTGGGGGCGGGGGCGAACACCGGGGAGCTGTTTTTT. Its translation: CASSLGAGANTGELFF.

The chain carries TRBV11-3 and TRBJ2-5; 12 positions agree with TRBD2. The germline gives CDR1 SGHNT, CDR2 YENEEA. J gave up 6 bases and V 4 bases, and 9 bases lay outside the gene matches. This CDR3 has 16 residues. CDR3 in amino acids: CASSSGLAGGQQTQYF. The CDR3 bases are TGTGCCAGCAGCTCTGGCCTAGCGGGGGGGCAGCAGACCCAGTACTTC.

J is TRBJ2-3 and V is TRBV7-2; 7 nucleotides match TRBD2. The CDR3 contains 16 residues. Unmatched junction bases numbered 9, after V lost 6 bases and J lost 0 bases. Germline V gene data show CDR1 as SGHTA and CDR2 as FQGNSA. The CDR3 is CASSVASGASTDTQYF. The CDR3 coding sequence is TGTGCCAGCAGTGTGGCGAGCGGGGCTAGCACAGATACGCAGTATTTT.

This chain links TRBV29-1 with TRBJ1-1; D call uncertain. Between the trimmed V and J ends, which lost 7 bases and 7 bases, there was a span of 25 bases. CDR1 is SQVTM and CDR2 is ANQGSEA in the germline V gene. This CDR3 spans 15 amino acids. CDR3 nucleotide sequence: TGCAGCGCCGGGGTGACCTGGACCACGCACGGTGAAGCTTTCTTT. Translation gives CSAGVTWTTHGEAFF.

The chain couples TRBV5-1 to TRBJ2-7; TRBD1 matches at 8 bases. After removal of 4 bases from V and 3 bases from J, the junction contained 3 bases not matched to a gene. CDR3 size: 13 residues. Germline-derived CDR1 and CDR2 are SGHRS and YFSETQ. The CDR3 coding sequence is TGCGCCAGCAGCCCCGACAGGGGCTACGAGCAGTACTTC. Translated, it gives CASSPDRGYEQYF. The full variable domain, its missing parts supplied by reference TRBV5-1 and TRBJ2-7, is KAGVTQTPRYLIKTRGQQVTLSCSPISGHRSVSWYQQTPGQGLQFLFEYFSETQRNKGNFPGRFSGRQFSNSRSEMNVSTLELGDSALYLCASSPDRGYEQYFGPGTRLTVT.

The chain has TRBV7-9 and TRBJ1-1, with 10 nucleotides matching TRBD1. There are 15 residues in the CDR3. V trimming: 5 bases; J trimming: 3 bases; junction bases outside the gene matches: 6. Germline V gene sequence: CDR1 SEHNR, CDR2 FQNEAQ (reference sequence). CDR3 residues: CASSPTGGWYTEAFF. The CDR3 region has the DNA TGTGCCAGCAGCCCGACAGGGGGCTGGTACACTGAAGCTTTCTTT.

This chain links TRBV5-1 with TRBJ1-1, with a weak D call TRBD1 (6 bases). Germline V CDR1 and CDR2: SGHRS, YFSETQ. V lost 0 bases and J 6 bases, leaving 15 bases between the germline ends. The CDR3 is 15 residues long. This CDR3 reads CASSLAPDKGAEAFF. In DNA form, the CDR3 reads TGCGCCAGCAGCTTGGCGCCAGATAAGGGGGCTGAAGCTTTCTTT.

This clone was recorded only once. V is TRBV5-6 and J is TRBJ2-1; 9 bases are shared with TRBD1. CDR1 SGHDT and CDR2 YYEEEE come from the germline V gene. The CDR3 contains 16 residues. The V and J ends lost 3 bases and 1 base, in that order; junction bases with no gene match: 5. Here the CDR3 DNA reads TGTGCCAGCAGCTCCTCCGGGACAGGGTCCTACAATGAGCAGTTCTTC. Its translation is CASSSSGTGSYNEQFF. Full variable domain (missing parts from reference TRBV5-6 and TRBJ2-1): DAGVTQSPTHLIKTRGQQVTLRCSPKSGHDTVSWYQQALGQGPQFIFQYYEEEERQRGNFPDRFSGHQFPNYSSELNVNALLLGDSALYLCASSSSGTGSYNEQFFGPGTRLTVL.

This chain links TRBV19 with TRBJ1-2; 9 nucleotides line up with TRBD1. J gave up 11 bases and V 1 base, and 8 bases lay outside the gene matches. Germline CDR1 reads LNHDA; CDR2 reads SQIVND (reference sequence). This CDR3 contains 14 residues. Written as DNA, the CDR3 is TGTGCCAGTAGTATAGTGGGACAGGGAGGCCCATACACCTTC. Translation gives CASSIVGQGGPYTF.

The chain uses TRBV7-8 and TRBJ2-5; a weak D match, TRBD1 (6 bases). V dropped 1 base and J dropped 5 bases, with 14 bases sitting between them. This CDR3 region has 15 residues. CDR1 is SGHVS and CDR2 is FQNEAQ in the germline V gene. The CDR3 region has the DNA TGTGCCAGCAGCTTAGTGTCAGGGGTGGTGGAGACCCAGTACTTC. Its translation: CASSLVSGVVETQYF. Using reference TRBV7-8 and TRBJ2-5 for the parts outside the CDR3, the full variable domain is GAGVSQSPRYKVAKRGQDVALRCDPISGHVSLFWYQQALGQGPEFLTYFQNEAQLDKSGLPSDRFFAERPEGSVSTLKIQRTQQEDSAVYLCASSLVSGVVETQYFGPGTRLLVL.

This chain joins TRBV11-2 and TRBJ1-2; D perhaps matches TRBD1 (5 bases). In germline, CDR1 is SGHAT, CDR2 FQNNGV. Trimming pared 1 base from V and 0 bases from J, leaving 12 bases between. This CDR3 is built from 16 residues. CDR3 protein: CASSLGSGGANYGYTF. Here the CDR3 DNA reads TGTGCCAGCAGCTTAGGGTCCGGGGGAGCTAACTATGGCTACACCTTC.

The chain has TRBV11-3 and TRBJ2-5, with 9 bases matching TRBD2. The V gene's germline CDR1 is SGHNT and CDR2 YENEEA. The V gene end was trimmed by 4 bases and the J gene end by 2 bases; junction bases not matched to a gene: 11. This CDR3 comprises 17 residues. The CDR3 nucleotides are TGTGCCAGCAGCTCCCCTTTAGCGGGGGCTCGTCAAGAGACCCAGTACTTC. This sequence encodes CASSSPLAGARQETQYF.